This T cell receptor beta chain was recorded in a study of human T cells and chemical hapten exposure. Study as a whole: Women made up most patients, who had alopecia areata, totalis or universalis.

The CDR3 contains 14 residues. Germline trimming cut 0 bases from V and 7 bases from J; bases unmatched to any gene: 4. Germline CDR1 reads SGDLS; CDR2 reads YYNGEE. This clonotype turned up a few times. Each CDR3 protein is one row after TCRdb ran MiXCR on the RACE reads. Seen here are 95,000 to 150,000 distinct CDR3 sequences, approximately 14% observed once, and the top ten hold around 0.84%. Stated time point: patch test 1, 2 weeks after DPC sensitization. Sample treatment: therapeutic diphenylcyclopropenone sensitization with weekly scalp DPC. Donors were 18 to 70-year-old alopecia patients suitable for DPC.

J is TRBJ2-5 and V is TRBV9, with 9 bases identical to TRBD2. This clonotype was sampled from a young man with alopecia areata. Some clones in this sample may be carry-over from other donors' samples. Sequencing was performed on whole blood, taken in connection with sensitization to the hapten diphenylcyclopropenone (DPC). CDR3 amino acids: CASSVGAGGPTQYF. CDR3 DNA: TGTGCCAGCAGCGTAGGTGCGGGGGGGCCGACCCAGTACTTC.